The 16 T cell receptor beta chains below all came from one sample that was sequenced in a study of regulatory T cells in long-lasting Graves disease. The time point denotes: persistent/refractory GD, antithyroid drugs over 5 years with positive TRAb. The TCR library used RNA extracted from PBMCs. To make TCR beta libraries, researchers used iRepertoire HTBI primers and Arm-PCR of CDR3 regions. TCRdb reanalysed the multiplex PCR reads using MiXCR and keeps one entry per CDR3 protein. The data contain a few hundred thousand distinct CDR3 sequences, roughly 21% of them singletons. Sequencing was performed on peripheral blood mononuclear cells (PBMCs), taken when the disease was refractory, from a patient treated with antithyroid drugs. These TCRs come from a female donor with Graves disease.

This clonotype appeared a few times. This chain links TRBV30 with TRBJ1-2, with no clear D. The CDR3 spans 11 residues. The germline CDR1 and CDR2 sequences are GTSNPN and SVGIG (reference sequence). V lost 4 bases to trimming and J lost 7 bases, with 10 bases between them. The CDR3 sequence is CAWNGVSGYTF. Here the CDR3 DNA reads TGTGCCTGGAATGGAGTGAGTGGCTACACCTTC.

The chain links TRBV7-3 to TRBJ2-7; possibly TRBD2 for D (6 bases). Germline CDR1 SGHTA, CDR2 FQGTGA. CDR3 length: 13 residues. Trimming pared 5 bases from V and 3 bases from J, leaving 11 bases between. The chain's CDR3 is CASSRDWDYEQYF. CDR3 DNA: TGTGCCAGCAGCCGGGACTGGGACTACGAGCAGTACTTC.

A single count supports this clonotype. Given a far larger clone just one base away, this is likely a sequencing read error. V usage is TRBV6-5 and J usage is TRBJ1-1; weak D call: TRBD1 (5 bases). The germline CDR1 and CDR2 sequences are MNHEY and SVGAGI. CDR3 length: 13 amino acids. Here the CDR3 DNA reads TGTGCCAGCAGTTCTCACAGGAACACTGGAGCTTTCTTT. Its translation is CASSSHRNTGAFF.

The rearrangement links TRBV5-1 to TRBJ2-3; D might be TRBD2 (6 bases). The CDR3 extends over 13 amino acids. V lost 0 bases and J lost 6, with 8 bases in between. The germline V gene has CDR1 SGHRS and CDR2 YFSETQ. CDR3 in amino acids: CASSLEAGDTQYF. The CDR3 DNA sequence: TGCGCCAGCAGCTTGGAGGCGGGGGATACGCAGTATTTT. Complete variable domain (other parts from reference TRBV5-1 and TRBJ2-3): KAGVTQTPRYLIKTRGQQVTLSCSPISGHRSVSWYQQTPGQGLQFLFEYFSETQRNKGNFPGRFSGRQFSNSRSEMNVSTLELGDSALYLCASSLEAGDTQYFGPGTRLTVL.

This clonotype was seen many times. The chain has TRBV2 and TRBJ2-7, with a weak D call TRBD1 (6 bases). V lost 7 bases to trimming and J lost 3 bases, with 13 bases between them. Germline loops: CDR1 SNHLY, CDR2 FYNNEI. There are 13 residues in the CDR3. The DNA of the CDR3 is TGTGCCAGCACCCTCGGACAGAGCTACGAGCAGTACTTC. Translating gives CASTLGQSYEQYF.

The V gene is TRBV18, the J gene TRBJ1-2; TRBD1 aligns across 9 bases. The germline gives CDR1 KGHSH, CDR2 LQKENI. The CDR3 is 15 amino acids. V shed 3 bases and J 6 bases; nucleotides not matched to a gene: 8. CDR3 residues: CASSPWGQGEDGYTF. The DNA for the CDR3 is TGTGCCAGCTCACCGTGGGGACAGGGAGAGGATGGCTACACCTTC. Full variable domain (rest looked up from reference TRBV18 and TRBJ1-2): NAGVMQNPRHLVRRRGQEARLRCSPMKGHSHVYWYRQLPEEGLKFMVYLQKENIIDESGMPKERFSAEFPKEGPSILRIQQVVRGDSAAYFCASSPWGQGEDGYTFGSGTRLTVV.

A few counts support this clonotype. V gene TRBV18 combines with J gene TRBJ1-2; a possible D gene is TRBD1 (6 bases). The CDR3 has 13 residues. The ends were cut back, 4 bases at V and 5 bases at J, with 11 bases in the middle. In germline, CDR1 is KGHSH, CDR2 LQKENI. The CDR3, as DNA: TGTGCCAGCTCACGGGACACGGCTTATGGCTACACCTTC. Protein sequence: CASSRDTAYGYTF. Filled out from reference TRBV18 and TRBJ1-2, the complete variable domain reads NAGVMQNPRHLVRRRGQEARLRCSPMKGHSHVYWYRQLPEEGLKFMVYLQKENIIDESGMPKERFSAEFPKEGPSILRIQQVVRGDSAAYFCASSRDTAYGYTFGSGTRLTVV.

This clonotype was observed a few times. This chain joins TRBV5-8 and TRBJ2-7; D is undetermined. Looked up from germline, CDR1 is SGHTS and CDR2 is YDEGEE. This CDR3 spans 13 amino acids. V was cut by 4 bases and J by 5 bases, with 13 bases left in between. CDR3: CASSPMGWNEQYF. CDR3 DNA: TGTGCCAGCAGCCCCATGGGGTGGAACGAGCAGTACTTC.

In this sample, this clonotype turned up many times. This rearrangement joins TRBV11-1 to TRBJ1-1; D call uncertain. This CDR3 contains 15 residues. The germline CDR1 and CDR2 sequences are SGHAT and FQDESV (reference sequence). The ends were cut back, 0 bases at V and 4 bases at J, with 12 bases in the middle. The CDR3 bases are TGTGCCAGCAGCTTAGCGGTGGGTGGTGCCACTGAAGCTTTCTTT. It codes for CASSLAVGGATEAFF.

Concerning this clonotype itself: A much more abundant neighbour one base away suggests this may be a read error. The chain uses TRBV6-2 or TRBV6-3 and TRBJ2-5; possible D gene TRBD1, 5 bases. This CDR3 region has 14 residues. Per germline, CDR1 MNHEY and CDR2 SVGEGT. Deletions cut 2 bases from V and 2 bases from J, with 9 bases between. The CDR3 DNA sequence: TGTGCCAGCAGTTACGGGGCATTACAAGAGACCCAGTACTTC. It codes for CASSYGALQETQYF.

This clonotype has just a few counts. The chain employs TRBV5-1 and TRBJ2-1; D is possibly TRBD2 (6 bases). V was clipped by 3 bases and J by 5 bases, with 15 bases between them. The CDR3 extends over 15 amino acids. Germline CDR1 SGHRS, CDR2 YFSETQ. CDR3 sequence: CASSSTSREHNEQFF. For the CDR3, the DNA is TGCGCCAGCAGCTCAACTAGCCGGGAACACAATGAGCAGTTCTTC.

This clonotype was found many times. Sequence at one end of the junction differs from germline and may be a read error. The CDR3 loop reads CASSLPTGAFF. The CDR3 DNA follows: TGTGCCAGCAGTTTACCGACTGGAGCTTTCTTT. This chain connects TRBV28 to TRBJ1-1; unclear D gene. Germline V gene sequence: CDR1 MDHEN, CDR2 SYDVKM. There are 11 residues in the CDR3.

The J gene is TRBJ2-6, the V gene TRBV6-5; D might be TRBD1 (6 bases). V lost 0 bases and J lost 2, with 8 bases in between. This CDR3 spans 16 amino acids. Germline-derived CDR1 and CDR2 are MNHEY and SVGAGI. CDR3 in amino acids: CASSYSPGAGANVLTF. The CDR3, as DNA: TGTGCCAGCAGTTACTCACCAGGGGCTGGGGCCAACGTCCTGACTTTC.

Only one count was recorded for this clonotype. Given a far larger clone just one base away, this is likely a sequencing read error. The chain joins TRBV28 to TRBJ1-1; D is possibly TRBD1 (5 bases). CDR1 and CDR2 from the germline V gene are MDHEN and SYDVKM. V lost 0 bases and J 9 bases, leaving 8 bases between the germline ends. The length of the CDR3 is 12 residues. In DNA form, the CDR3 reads TGTGCCAGCAGTTTATGGGGGACTCAAGCTTTCTTT. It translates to CASSLWGTQAFF.

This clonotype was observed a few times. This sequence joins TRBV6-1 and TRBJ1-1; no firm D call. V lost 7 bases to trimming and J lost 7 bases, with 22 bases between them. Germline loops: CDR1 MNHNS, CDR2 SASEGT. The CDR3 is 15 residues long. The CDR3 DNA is TGTGCCAGCATTCCATCCGCGGGCGAGCTTTATGAAGCTTTCTTT. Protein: CASIPSAGELYEAFF.

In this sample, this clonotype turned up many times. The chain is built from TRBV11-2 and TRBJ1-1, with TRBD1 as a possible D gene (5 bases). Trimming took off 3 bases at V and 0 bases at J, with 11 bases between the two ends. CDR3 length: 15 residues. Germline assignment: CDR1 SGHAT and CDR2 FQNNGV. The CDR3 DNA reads TGTGCCAGCAGCTTCCCCGACAGTATGAACACTGAAGCTTTCTTT. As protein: CASSFPDSMNTEAFF.